This TCR beta chain was sequenced during a study of Ad26.COV2.S vaccination and SARS-CoV-2 variants. A remark on this clone: Its antigen remains unidentified.

Sequencing was performed with immunoSEQ multiplex PCR; in TCRdb, only in-frame clones are kept and a portion is missing. Here the sample spans 380,000 or so clones, 80% to 90% being singletons. Stated treatment: some 20 received Ad26.COV2.S at low or high dose, single or two shots; several received placebo; per-sample allocation not given. Sampling happened 63 days after the first vaccine or placebo injection. Boston provided a donor who was an adult aged 18-55 years. The study's findings and limits: Recipients of vaccine and of placebo showed similar breadth of their non-spike TCR repertoires. Placebo recipients had lower spike-specific TCR breadth than vaccine recipients.

Germline CDR1 is MNHEY and CDR2 is SMNVEV (reference sequence). This CDR3 comprises 13 residues. V was cut by 3 bases and J by 9 bases, with 14 bases left in between. The genes are TRBV27 and TRBJ1-2; TRBD1 might be the D (6 bases). The sample here was peripheral blood, taken in a trial of Ad26.COV2.S vaccine versus placebo. This sequence originates from a person between 18 and 59 years old who received the Ad26.COV2.S COVID-19 vaccine or a placebo. This chain's CDR3 is CASSFRQEGSYTF. Here the CDR3 DNA reads TGTGCCAGCAGTTTTAGACAGGAGGGAAGCTACACCTTC.